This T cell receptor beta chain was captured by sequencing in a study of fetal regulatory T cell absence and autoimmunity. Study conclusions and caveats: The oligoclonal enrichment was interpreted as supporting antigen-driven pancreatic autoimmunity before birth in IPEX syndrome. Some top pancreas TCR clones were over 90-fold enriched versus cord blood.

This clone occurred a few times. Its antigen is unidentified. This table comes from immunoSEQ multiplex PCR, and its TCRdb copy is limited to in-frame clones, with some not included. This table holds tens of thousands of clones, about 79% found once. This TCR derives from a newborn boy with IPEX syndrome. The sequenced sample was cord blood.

CDR3: CASSPRDRSNYGYTF. The DNA for the CDR3 is TGTGCCAGCTCTCCCCGGGACAGATCTAACTATGGCTACACCTTC. The chain is built from TRBV18 and TRBJ1-2, with 7 bases matching TRBD1. Germline lookup yields CDR1 KGHSH and CDR2 LQKENI. Trimming took 6 bases from V and 0 from J; bases not matched to a gene: 7. There are 15 residues in the CDR3.